The clone carrying this TCR beta chain was seen only once. Its target is unknown. The CDR3 has 16 residues. Anti-CD45RA microbeads isolated naive and transitional T cells from pooled CD4+ and CD8+ cells. These data originate in a study of relationships among human T cell subsets. Study-level findings and limits: Bead sorting may have left some CD4+CD8+ double-positive cells. Clones with over 100 reads held over 60% of CD8+ cytotoxic sequences. No significant subset differences appeared in V, D, J use, CDR3 length or N-additions.

The T cell receptor alpha and beta CDR3 regions were amplified from mRNA by semiquantitative ARM-PCR. In ARM-PCR, communal superprimers followed tagged nested gene-specific primers for exponential amplification. TCRdb reanalysed the multiplex PCR reads using MiXCR and keeps one entry per CDR3 protein. The table has 7,000 to 8,500 distinct CDR3 sequences, about two thirds seen once. The chain uses TRBV1 and TRBJ2-5; the table's D call, TRBD2, was not checked against the DNA. TRBV1 is a recognized pseudogene. The sequenced sample was naive and transitional (CD45RA+) T cells sorted from blood. The sequence was obtained from a man aged 40-50 years in good health. CDR3 coding DNA: TGCACCAGCAGACCCCGGACTAGCGGAGGGGAAGAGACCCAGTACTTC. Its protein product is CTSRPRTSGGEETQYF.